This T cell receptor (beta chain) was identified during a study of T cell changes during pregnancy in multiple sclerosis. Profiled with immunoSEQ multiplex PCR; TCRdb holds only in-frame clones, not every one. This repertoire shows 50,000 or so clones, 80% to 95% found once; its top ten account for 0.2% to 0.3%. The V end was cut by 7 bases, the J end by 8 bases, with 17 bases between. The CDR3 sequence is 13 residues long. CDR1 is SEHNR, CDR2 FQNEAQ, per germline (reference sequence). V and J are TRBV7-9 and TRBJ1-2; D might be TRBD1 (6 bases). The origin of this receptor is a female donor with multiple sclerosis, enrolled in a pregnancy study. Sequenced here: CD4+ T cells from peripheral blood mononuclear cells, sampled in the second trimester of pregnancy. The CDR3 sequence is CASTPTPGAGYTF. Written as DNA, the CDR3 is TGTGCCAGCACCCCTACTCCAGGGGCCGGCTACACCTTC.